This paragraph reports one T cell receptor beta chain. Its antigen is not yet known. No base quality information exists; no much larger clone differs at one position. Genomic DNA was isolated from the sorted cells so that the TCRbeta CDR3 region could be sequenced. The immunoSEQ Assay was used to sequence the TCRbeta CDR3 regions. TCRdb holds this immuneACCESS table with in-frame rearrangements only. Some clones are missing; in checked studies, unresolved V genes explain under half, and the rest has no known cause. The sample yields 73,000 or so clones; more than 85% were counted once. 0.44% of the sample rests with the top ten. Based on the germline V gene, the CDR1 and CDR2 sequences are SGHRS and YFSETQ. V was cut back by 0 bases and J by 5 bases, leaving a gap of 11 bases between them. The CDR3 runs 14 amino acids, cysteine and phenylalanine included. The DNA shown is the 42-base CDR3, in frame from base 1.

The data were obtained in a study of OX40 agonist ivuxolimab in advanced cancers. As for the study more broadly: Ivuxolimab was an agonistic, fully human IgG2 monoclonal antibody directed against OX40 (CD134), a costimulatory receptor. The monotherapy dose-escalation portion (N of about 57 patients) of the phase I ivuxolimab trial is reported in the paper. Intravenous ivuxolimab was administered to patients every 2 weeks at six dose levels: 0.01, 0.1, 0.3, 1.5, 3 and 10 mg/kg. In the dose-escalation cohort, 82.7% of patients were male, and the mean age was around 60 years, with a range of 23 to 79. Peripheral TCRbeta sequencing was intended to test whether TCR sequence diversity was altered and clonal T-cell expansion was caused by ivuxolimab. Of the 52 patients in dose escalation, some 20 had hepatocellular carcinoma, about 15 had melanoma, 9 had renal cell carcinoma and 9 had head and neck cancer. Patients were allowed to have had prior anti-PD-1, anti-PD-L1 or anti-CTLA-4 therapy, and more than 35% of the dose-escalation patients had been treated with checkpoint inhibitors. Partial responses occurred in three dose-escalation patients: two with cutaneous melanoma and one with hepatocellular carcinoma. Summary of the overall study and its limitations: After ivuxolimab, more expanded clones were found on average in CD8+ T cells than in CD4+ T cells. Antigen specificity was not determined for the clonally expanded peripheral T cells. In partial responders in the 0.1-3.0 mg/kg groups, normalized peripheral clonal expansion was found to be among the lowest, especially among CD8+ T cells. Low levels of normalized T-cell clonal expansion were also seen in some nonresponding patients. At doses of 0.1 to 3.0 mg/kg, clonal expansion of both CD4+ and CD8+ T cells in blood was seen between baseline and week 6.

The trial excluded patients who had a history of autoimmune disease or were on systemic immunosuppression. Peripheral blood for TCR sequencing was drawn from every dose cohort at baseline, at cycle 4 day 1 and at cycle 7 day 1. The samples were taken from a phase I, first-in-human, multicenter, open-label dose-escalation trial of ivuxolimab. Adults with locally advanced or metastatic head and neck squamous cell, hepatocellular, melanoma or renal cell carcinoma were enrolled in the trial. Before TCR sequencing, CD4+ T cells and CD8+ T cells were sorted from peripheral blood as separate populations. Sequencing was performed on CD4+ or CD8+ T cells sorted from blood, taken in a trial of the OX40 agonist ivuxolimab. Recombination joined TRBV5-1 with TRBJ1-1; possibly the D gene is TRBD1, per 5 matching bases. This sequence was found in an adult with an advanced solid tumor such as melanoma, head and neck, liver or kidney cancer. Here is the DNA: TGCGCCAGCAGCTTGGCCGGGGGGGTGACTGAAGCTTTCTTT. Translated, it reads CASSLAGGVTEAFF. This CDR3, with the reference TRBV5-1 and TRBJ1-1 proteins standing in past its ends, gives the full variable domain KAGVTQTPRYLIKTRGQQVTLSCSPISGHRSVSWYQQTPGQGLQFLFEYFSETQRNKGNFPGRFSGRQFSNSRSEMNVSTLELGDSALYLCASSLAGGVTEAFFGQGTRLTVV.